This TCR beta chain came from a study of early stage breast cancer tumors. Study-wide background: About eight ER+/PR+/HER2- tumors were invasive ductal; four were invasive lobular. Study findings and constraints: Compared with adjacent normal breast tissue, tumors showed roughly 2.4-fold greater T cell density and higher clonality. Blood repertoires resembled normal breast more than tumor.

The assay was immunoSEQ multiplex PCR, and TCRdb's table has in-frame clones only and misses some. This table holds roughly 30,000 clones, more than 65% found once. A note on this clone: What it binds is not known.

Losses at the gene ends were 5 bases for V and 2 bases for J; bases not matched to a gene: 5. Germline CDR1 SNHLY, CDR2 FYNNEI. The CDR3 consists of 14 residues. This TCR derives from a person aged 35-50 years with breast cancer. The sample was blood. The chain is built from TRBV2 and TRBJ2-7; the match to TRBD1 covers 8 bases. CDR3 bases: TGTGCCAGCAGTCCAGGGGGCCTCCCCTACGAGCAGTACTTC. Translating it yields CASSPGGLPYEQYF.